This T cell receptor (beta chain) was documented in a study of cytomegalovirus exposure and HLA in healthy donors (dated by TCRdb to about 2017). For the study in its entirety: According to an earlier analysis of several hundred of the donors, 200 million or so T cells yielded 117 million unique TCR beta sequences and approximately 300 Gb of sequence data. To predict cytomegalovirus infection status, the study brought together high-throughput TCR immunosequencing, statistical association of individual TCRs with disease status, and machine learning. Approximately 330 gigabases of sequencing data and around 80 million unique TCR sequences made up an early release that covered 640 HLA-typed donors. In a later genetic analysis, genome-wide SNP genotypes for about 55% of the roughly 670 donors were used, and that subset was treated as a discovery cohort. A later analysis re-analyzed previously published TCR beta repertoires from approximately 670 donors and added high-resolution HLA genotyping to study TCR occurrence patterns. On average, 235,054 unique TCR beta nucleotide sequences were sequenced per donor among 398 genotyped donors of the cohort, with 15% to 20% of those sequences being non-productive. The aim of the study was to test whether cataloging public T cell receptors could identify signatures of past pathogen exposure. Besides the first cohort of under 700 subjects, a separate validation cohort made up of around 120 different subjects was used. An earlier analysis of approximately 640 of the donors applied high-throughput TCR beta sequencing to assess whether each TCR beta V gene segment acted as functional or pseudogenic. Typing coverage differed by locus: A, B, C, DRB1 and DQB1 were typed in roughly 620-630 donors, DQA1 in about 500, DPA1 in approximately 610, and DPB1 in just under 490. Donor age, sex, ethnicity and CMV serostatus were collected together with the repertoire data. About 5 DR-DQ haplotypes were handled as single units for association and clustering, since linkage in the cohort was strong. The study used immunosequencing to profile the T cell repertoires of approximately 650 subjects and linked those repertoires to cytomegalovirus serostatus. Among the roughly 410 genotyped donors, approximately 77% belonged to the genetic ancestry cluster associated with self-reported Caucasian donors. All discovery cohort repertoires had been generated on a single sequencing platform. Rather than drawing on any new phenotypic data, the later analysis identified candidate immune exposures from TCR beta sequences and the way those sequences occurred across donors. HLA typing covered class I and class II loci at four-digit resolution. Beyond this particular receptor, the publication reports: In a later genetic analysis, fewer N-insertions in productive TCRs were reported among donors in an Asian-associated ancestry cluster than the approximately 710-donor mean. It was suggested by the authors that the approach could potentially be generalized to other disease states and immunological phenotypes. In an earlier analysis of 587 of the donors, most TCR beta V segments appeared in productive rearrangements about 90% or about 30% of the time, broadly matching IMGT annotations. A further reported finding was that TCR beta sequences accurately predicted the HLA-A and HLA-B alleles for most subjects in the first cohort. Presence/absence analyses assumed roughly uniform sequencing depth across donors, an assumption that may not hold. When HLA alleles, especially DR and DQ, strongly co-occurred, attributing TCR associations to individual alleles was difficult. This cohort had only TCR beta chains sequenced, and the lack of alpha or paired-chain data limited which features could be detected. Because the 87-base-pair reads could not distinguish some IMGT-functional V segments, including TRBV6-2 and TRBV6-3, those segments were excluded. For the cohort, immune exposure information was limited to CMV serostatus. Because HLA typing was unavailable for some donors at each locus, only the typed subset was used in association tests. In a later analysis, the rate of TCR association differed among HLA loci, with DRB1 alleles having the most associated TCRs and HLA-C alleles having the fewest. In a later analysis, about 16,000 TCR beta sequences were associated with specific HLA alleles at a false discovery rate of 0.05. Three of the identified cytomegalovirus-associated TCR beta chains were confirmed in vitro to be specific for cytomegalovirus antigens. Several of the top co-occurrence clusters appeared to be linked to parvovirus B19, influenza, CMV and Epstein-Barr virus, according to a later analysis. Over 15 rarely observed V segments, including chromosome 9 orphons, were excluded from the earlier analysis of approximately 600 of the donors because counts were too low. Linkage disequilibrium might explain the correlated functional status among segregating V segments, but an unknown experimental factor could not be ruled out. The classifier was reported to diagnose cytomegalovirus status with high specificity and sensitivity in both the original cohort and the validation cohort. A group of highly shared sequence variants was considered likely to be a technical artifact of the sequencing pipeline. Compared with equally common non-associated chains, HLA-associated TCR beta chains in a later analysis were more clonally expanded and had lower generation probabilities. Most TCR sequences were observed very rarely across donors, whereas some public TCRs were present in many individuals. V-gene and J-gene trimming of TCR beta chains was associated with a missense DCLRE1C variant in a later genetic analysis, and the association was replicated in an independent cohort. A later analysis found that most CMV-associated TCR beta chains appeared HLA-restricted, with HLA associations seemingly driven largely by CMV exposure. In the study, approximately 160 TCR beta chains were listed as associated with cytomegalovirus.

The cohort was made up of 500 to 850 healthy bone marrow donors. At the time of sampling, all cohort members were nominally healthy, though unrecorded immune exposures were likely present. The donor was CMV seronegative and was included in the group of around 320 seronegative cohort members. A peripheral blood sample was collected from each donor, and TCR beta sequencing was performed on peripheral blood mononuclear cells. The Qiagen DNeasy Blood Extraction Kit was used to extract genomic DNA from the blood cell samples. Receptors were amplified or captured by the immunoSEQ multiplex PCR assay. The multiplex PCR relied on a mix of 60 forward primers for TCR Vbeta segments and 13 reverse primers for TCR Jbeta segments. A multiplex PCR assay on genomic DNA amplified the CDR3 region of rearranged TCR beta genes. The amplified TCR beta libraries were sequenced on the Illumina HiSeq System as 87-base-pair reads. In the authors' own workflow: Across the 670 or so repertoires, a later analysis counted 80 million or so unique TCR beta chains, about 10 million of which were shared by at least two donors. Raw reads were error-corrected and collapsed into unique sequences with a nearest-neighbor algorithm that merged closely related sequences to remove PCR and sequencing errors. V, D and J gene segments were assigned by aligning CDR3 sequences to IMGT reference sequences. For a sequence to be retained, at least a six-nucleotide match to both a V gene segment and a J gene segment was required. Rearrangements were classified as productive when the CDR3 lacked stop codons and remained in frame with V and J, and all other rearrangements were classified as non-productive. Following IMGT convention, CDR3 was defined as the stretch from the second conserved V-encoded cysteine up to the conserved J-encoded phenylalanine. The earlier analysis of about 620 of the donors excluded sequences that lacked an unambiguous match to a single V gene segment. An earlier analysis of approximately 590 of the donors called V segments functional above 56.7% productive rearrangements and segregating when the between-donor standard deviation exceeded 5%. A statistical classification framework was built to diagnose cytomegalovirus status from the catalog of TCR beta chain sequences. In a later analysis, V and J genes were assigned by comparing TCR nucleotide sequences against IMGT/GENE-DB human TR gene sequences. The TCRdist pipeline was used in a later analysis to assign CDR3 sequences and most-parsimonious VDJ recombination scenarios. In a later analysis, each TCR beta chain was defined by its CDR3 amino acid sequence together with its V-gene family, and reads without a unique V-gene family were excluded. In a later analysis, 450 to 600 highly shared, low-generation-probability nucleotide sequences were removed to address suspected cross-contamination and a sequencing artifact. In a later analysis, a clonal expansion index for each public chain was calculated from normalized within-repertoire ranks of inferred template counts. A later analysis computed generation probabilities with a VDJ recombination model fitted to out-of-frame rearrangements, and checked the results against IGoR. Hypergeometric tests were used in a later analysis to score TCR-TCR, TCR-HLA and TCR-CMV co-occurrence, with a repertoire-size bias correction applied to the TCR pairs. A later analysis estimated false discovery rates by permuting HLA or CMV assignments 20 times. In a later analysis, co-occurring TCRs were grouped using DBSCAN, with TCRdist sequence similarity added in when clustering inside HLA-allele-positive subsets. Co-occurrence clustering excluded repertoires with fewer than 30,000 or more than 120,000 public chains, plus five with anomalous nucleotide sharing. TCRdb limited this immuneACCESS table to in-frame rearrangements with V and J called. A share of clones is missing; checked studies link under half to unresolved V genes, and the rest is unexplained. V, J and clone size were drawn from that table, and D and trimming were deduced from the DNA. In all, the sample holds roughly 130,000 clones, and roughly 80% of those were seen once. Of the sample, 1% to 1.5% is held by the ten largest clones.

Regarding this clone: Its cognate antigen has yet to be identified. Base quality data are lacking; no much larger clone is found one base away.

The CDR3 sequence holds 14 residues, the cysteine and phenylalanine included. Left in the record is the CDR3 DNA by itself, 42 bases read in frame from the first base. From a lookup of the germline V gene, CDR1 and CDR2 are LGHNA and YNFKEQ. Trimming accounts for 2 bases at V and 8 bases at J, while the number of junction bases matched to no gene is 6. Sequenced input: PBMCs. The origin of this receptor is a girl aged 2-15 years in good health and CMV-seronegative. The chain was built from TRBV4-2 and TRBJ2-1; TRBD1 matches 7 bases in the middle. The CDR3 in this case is CASSQTTGFDEQFF. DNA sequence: TGTGCCAGCAGCCAAACGACAGGGTTTGATGAGCAGTTCTTC.